Listed here is a single T cell receptor (beta chain). Profiling relied on immunoSEQ multiplex PCR, and the TCRdb table lists in-frame clones only, not all of them. The repertoire consists of 97,000 or so clones, with around 88% occurring once and the leading ten covering more than 3%. CDR1 MNHNS and CDR2 SASEGT come from the germline V gene. This CDR3 spans 15 amino acids. V lost 5 bases and J 8 bases, leaving 21 bases between the germline ends. This specimen comes from a study of cytomegalovirus exposure and HLA in healthy donors. From the roughly 110-subject validation cohort, which was separate from the roughly 620-subject first cohort, the donors were drawn.

This clonotype was obtained from a woman aged 25 to 39 in good health and CMV-seronegative. V usage is TRBV6-1 and J usage is TRBJ1-2; no reliable D call. Sequenced sample: PBMCs. The CDR3 DNA is TGTGCCAGCAGTCCTTCAGTGACGGAGTTTAAGGGCTACACCTTC. It is translated as CASSPSVTEFKGYTF.